This T cell receptor beta chain emerged from a study of technical replicates of blood from a handful of donors. Assay: immunoSEQ multiplex PCR; the TCRdb copy retains only in-frame clones and omits some. The data hold about 75,000 clones, with approximately 96% observed a single time. The V and J ends lost 3 bases and 1 base respectively, with 7 bases between them. Germline assignment: CDR1 GTSNPN and CDR2 SVGIG (reference sequence). This CDR3 contains 12 residues. This sequence joins TRBV30 and TRBJ2-7, with D hard to call. Sequencing was performed on T cells isolated from PBMCs. This TCR was sampled from a human donor in good health. CDR3 in amino acids: CAWSPSSYEQYF. DNA for the CDR3: TGTGCCTGGAGCCCCTCTTCCTACGAGCAGTACTTC. Based on the CDR3 plus reference TRBV30 and TRBJ2-7, the full variable domain is SQTIHQWPATLVQPVGSPLSLECTVEGTSNPNLYWYRQAAGRGLQLLFYSVGIGQISSEVPQNLSASRPQDRQFILSSKKLLLSDSGFYLCAWSPSSYEQYFGPGTRLTVT.